This T cell receptor beta chain was sequenced for a study of blood T cell repertoires in COVID-19. Produced via immunoSEQ multiplex PCR; TCRdb's table is partial and in-frame only. The sample shows almost 250,000 clones, around nine tenths of them seen only once. Germline V gives CDR1 SGHTA, CDR2 FQGNSA. The CDR3 is 15 amino acids. Trimming shortened V by 5 bases and J by 3 bases, and 17 bases separated the two germline ends. This receptor was taken from a woman aged 25-40 years who had recovered from COVID-19. The chain employs TRBV7-2 and TRBJ2-7; a weak D match, TRBD2 (5 bases). The specimen was PBMCs or T cells enriched from blood (not recorded which). CDR3 DNA sequence: TGTGCCAGCAGCCCGGGGTCCGGGGTCAGCTACGAGCAGTACTTC. Its protein is CASSPGSGVSYEQYF.